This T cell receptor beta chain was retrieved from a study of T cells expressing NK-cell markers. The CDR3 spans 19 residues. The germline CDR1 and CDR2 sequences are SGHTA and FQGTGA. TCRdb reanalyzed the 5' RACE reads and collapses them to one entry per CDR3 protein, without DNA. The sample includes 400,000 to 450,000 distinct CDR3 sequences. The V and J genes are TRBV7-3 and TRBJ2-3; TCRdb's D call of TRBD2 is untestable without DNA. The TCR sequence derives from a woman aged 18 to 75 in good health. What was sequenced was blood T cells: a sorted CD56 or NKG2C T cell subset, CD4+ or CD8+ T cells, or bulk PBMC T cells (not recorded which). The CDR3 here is CASSSGLAGFGHKGDTQYF.